These T cell receptor beta chains were read from a single sample in a study of T cell repertoires in cytomegalovirus infection. TCRdb analysed the reads with MiXCR anew, one entry per CDR3 protein. Among about 130,000 distinct CDR3 sequences listed, almost 9% were seen once. The sequenced material came from PBMCs. The receptor set was obtained from a human donor in good health (CMV status not recorded). Some clones in this sample may be carry-over from other donors' samples. Each CDR3 is given with its conserved first and last residue. The D gene is left open where the match is weak. Size values are once, few and many counts, or a class for expanded clones, and some rows have none.

j_call,cdr3_length,v_call,clone_size,d_call,cdr3_nt,cdr3_aa
TRBJ2-7,15,TRBV7-6,many,.,TGTGCCAGCAGCGCAAGGAGGGGAGTATGGTACGAGCAGTACTTC,CASSARRGVWYEQYF
TRBJ1-4,13,TRBV19,.,.,TGTGCCAGTAGCCGGACTGGCAGTGAAAAACTGTTTTTT,CASSRTGSEKLFF
TRBJ2-7,14,TRBV12-3/TRBV12-4,few,.,TGTGCCAGCAGCCCAGGTGGGAACTCCTACGAGCAGTACTTC,CASSPGGNSYEQYF
TRBJ2-1,15,TRBV19,few,TRBD1,TGTGCCAGTAGCGGACAGGGGGCAAAGTCGGTGTGGCAGTTCTTC,CASSGQGAKSVWQFF
TRBJ2-6,18,TRBV2,many,TRBD2,TGTGCCAGCAGTGTGACTAGCGGGCACCTCTCTGGGGCCAACGTCCTGACTTTC,CASSVTSGHLSGANVLTF
TRBJ1-2,14,TRBV20-1,many,.,TGCAGTGCAGCGGGGCGGGGAGGTTTCTATGGCTACACCTTC,CSAAGRGGFYGYTF
TRBJ2-5,14,TRBV28,many,TRBD1,TGTGCCACAGGGAAGCAGGGGGATCAAGAGACCCAGTACTTC,CATGKQGDQETQYF
TRBJ2-7,12,TRBV3-1,many,.,TGTGCCAGCAGCCAACCGACAGGCGAGCAGTACTTC,CASSQPTGEQYF
TRBJ2-7,12,TRBV6-6,many,.,TGTGCCAGCAGTTCCGGGACATACGAGCAGTACTTC,CASSSGTYEQYF
TRBJ2-1,16,TRBV29-1,.,TRBD1,TGCAGCGTTGAGGACTTCAGGGGGAGCTCCTACAATGAGCAGTTCTTC,CSVEDFRGSSYNEQFF
TRBJ2-5,15,TRBV2,.,.,TGTGCCAGCAGTGAAAATCCCCTAGGCCAAGAGACCCAGTACTTC,CASSENPLGQETQYF
TRBJ1-1,14,TRBV28,many,.,TGTGCCAGCAGTTTCCCGGGGGTGAACACTGAAGCTTTCTTT,CASSFPGVNTEAFF
TRBJ1-5,15,TRBV18,many,TRBD1,TGTGCCAGCTCACCCGGGACAGGGTACAATCAGCCCCAGCATTTT,CASSPGTGYNQPQHF
TRBJ1-1,12,TRBV6-5,many,.,TGTGCCAGCAGTTACGGGGACACTGAAGCTTTCTTT,CASSYGDTEAFF
TRBJ2-3,14,TRBV20-1,many,TRBD1,TGCAGTGCTGAGACAGGGGGTAAAGCTGATACGCAGTATTTT,CSAETGGKADTQYF
TRBJ1-1,15,TRBV7-2,many,TRBD1,TGTGCCAGCAGCATAACAGGGGTTCCAAACACTGAAGCTTTCTTT,CASSITGVPNTEAFF
TRBJ2-4,16,TRBV12-3/TRBV12-4,many,.,TGTGCCAGCAGTCAGACGGGGGCACTGGCCAAAAACATTCAGTACTTC,CASSQTGALAKNIQYF
TRBJ1-1,14,TRBV7-9,many,.,TGTGCCAGCAGCCCCGACCGGGCGGGCACTGAAGCTTTCTTT,CASSPDRAGTEAFF
TRBJ1-1,14,TRBV5-1,.,TRBD1,TGCGCCAGCAGAAGGGAGACAGGGGACACTGAAGCTTTCTTT,CASRRETGDTEAFF
TRBJ1-1,13,TRBV27,many,.,TGTGCCAGCAGTTCCTGGGGTGGACTTGAAGCTTTCTTT,CASSSWGGLEAFF
TRBJ1-2,14,TRBV12-3/TRBV12-4,.,.,TGTGCCAGCAGTTTGCGGGGGGCGAGGTATGGCTACACCTTC,CASSLRGARYGYTF
TRBJ1-5,16,TRBV4-1,many,.,TGCGCCAGCAGCCAAGATGTCAGTACGGTCGGGCAGCCCCAGCATTTT,CASSQDVSTVGQPQHF
TRBJ1-3,16,TRBV9,.,TRBD1,TGTGCCAGCGCCTCGGGACAGCTCAGCTCTGGAAACACCATATATTTT,CASASGQLSSGNTIYF
TRBJ1-1,16,TRBV12-3/TRBV12-4,many,.,TGTGCCAGCAGTTTAGACAGGCTTCCTATGAACACTGAAGCTTTCTTT,CASSLDRLPMNTEAFF
TRBJ2-5,16,TRBV2,many,TRBD2,TGTGCCAGCAGCGGCGGCAGACTAGCGGGGAAAGAGACCCAGTACTTC,CASSGGRLAGKETQYF
TRBJ2-7,14,TRBV5-5,.,.,TGTGCCAGCAACTGGGGACGCGGGTCCTACGAGCAGTACTTC,CASNWGRGSYEQYF
TRBJ1-1,15,TRBV7-9,many,.,TGTGCCAGCAGCTTTGATGCTTTAGGAGCCACTGAAGCTTTCTTT,CASSFDALGATEAFF
TRBJ2-7,13,TRBV9,many,TRBD2,TGTGCCAGCACTAGCGGGTCCTCCTACGAGCAGTACTTC,CASTSGSSYEQYF
TRBJ2-1,19,TRBV20-1,.,TRBD2,TGCAGTGCTAGAGTTCTTAGCGGGGGCCCCCAGAGCTCCTACAATGAGCAGTTCTTC,CSARVLSGGPQSSYNEQFF
TRBJ1-3,15,TRBV7-3,many,.,TGTGCCAGCAGCTTGACAGGAGCAACTGGAAACACCATATATTTT,CASSLTGATGNTIYF
TRBJ1-6,17,TRBV18,many,.,TGTGCCAGCTCACCGTACGAGACACGAGGGCTCAATTCACCCCTCCACTTT,CASSPYETRGLNSPLHF
TRBJ1-5,15,TRBV7-2,many,TRBD1,TGTGCCAGCAGCTCGCCGGGACAGAATAATCAGCCCCAGCATTTT,CASSSPGQNNQPQHF
TRBJ1-1,13,TRBV20-1,many,.,TGCAGTGCTATTTCGCCCATGAACACTGAAGCTTTCTTT,CSAISPMNTEAFF
TRBJ2-7,12,TRBV2,few,TRBD1,TGTGCCAGTCGACAGGGCTCCTACGAGCAGTACTTC,CASRQGSYEQYF
TRBJ1-1,13,TRBV10-3,few,.,TGTGCCATCGCTCAACAGGAGAACACTGAAGCTTTCTTT,CAIAQQENTEAFF
TRBJ1-6,14,TRBV6-2/TRBV6-3,.,.,TGTGCCAGCAGCCGCTCGGGTCTTAATTCACCCCTCCACTTT,CASSRSGLNSPLHF
TRBJ1-1,14,TRBV20-1,few,TRBD1,TGCAGTGCTAGCCAGGGGGCGTTAAGGACTGAAGCTTTCTTT,CSASQGALRTEAFF